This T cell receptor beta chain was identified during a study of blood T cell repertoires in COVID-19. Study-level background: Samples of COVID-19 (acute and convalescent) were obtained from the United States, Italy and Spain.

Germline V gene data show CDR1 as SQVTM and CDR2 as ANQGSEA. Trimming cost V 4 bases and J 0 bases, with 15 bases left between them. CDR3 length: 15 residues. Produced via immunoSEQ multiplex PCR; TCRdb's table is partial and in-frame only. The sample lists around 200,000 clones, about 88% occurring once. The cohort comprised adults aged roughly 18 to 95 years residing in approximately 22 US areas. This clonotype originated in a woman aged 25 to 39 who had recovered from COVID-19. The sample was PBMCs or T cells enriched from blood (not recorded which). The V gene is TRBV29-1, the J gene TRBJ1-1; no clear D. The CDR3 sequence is CSVVFLTKMNTEAFF. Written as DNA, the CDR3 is TGCAGCGTTGTATTCCTTACTAAGATGAACACTGAAGCTTTCTTT.